The 21 T cell receptor beta chains below all came from one sample that was sequenced in a study of OX40 agonist ivuxolimab in advanced cancers. Only in-frame clones appear in the TCRdb table, and some are missing; sequencing was by immunoSEQ multiplex PCR. The sample holds 40,000 or so clones; around 82% are singletons and the top ten take about 7.6%. The input for sequencing was CD4+ or CD8+ T cells sorted from blood, taken in a trial of the OX40 agonist ivuxolimab. The receptors were sampled from an adult with an advanced solid tumor such as melanoma, head and neck, liver or kidney cancer.

This chain joins TRBV10-1 and TRBJ1-3, with D unresolved. Germline loops: CDR1 WNHNN, CDR2 SYGVQD (reference sequence). Trimming left V 6 bases short and J 0 bases short, with 15 bases between. The CDR3 has 16 amino acids. DNA for the CDR3: TGCGCCAGCAGCGAGGAAAGACAAATCTCTGGAAACACCATATATTTT. Translated: CASSEERQISGNTIYF.

The chain carries TRBV19 and TRBJ1-2; possibly TRBD1 for D (5 bases). The CDR3 has 18 residues. From germline, CDR1 is LNHDA and CDR2 SQIVND (reference sequence). Trimming cost V 0 bases and J 8 bases, with 25 bases left between them. In DNA form, the CDR3 reads TGTGCCAGTAGTATAGATATGGGACGGCAGAATAGGCGACGCGGCTACACCTTC. Translation gives CASSIDMGRQNRRRGYTF.

This chain connects TRBV6-6 to TRBJ2-5; 10 bases line up with TRBD1. The J call may be faulty, since TRBJ2-7 better matches the DNA end. This CDR3 region has 15 residues. CDR1 is MNHNY, CDR2 SVGAGI, per germline (reference sequence). CDR3 loop: CASRPDRGPYYEQYF. DNA of the CDR3: TGTGCCAGCAGACCCGACAGGGGGCCCTACTACGAGCAGTACTTC.

Comment on this clone: The sample contains more than one DNA sequence encoding this CDR3. This chain connects TRBV7-9 to TRBJ1-2; 9 nucleotides align to TRBD1. The J segment lost 4 bases and the V segment lost 3 bases, leaving 12 bases of the junction unmatched. Germline V lookup: CDR1 SEHNR, CDR2 FQNEAQ (reference sequence). This CDR3 has 17 amino acids. The CDR3: CASSFGTGRGEFYGYTF. The CDR3 region has the DNA TGTGCCAGCAGCTTCGGGACAGGGAGGGGGGAATTCTATGGCTACACCTTC.

This clone ranks as medium-sized. This sequence joins TRBV7-9 and TRBJ1-2; TRBD1 matches at 8 bases. Trimming took 3 bases from V and 4 from J; bases not matched to a gene: 4. From germline, CDR1 is SEHNR and CDR2 FQNEAQ (reference sequence). This CDR3 is built from 14 residues. The CDR3 region has the DNA TGTGCCAGCAGCTTGGGGACAGGCCCCTATGGCTACACCTTC. This translates into CASSLGTGPYGYTF.

By frequency in the sample, this clone is medium-sized. This sequence joins TRBV19 and TRBJ1-6; 7 positions agree with TRBD1. Germline V lookup: CDR1 LNHDA, CDR2 SQIVND (reference sequence). This CDR3 comprises 13 residues. V was clipped by 7 bases and J by 7 bases; unmatched bases: 4. The CDR3 DNA sequence: TGTGCCAGTAAAAGGGACAGCAATTCACCCCTCCACTTT. It encodes CASKRDSNSPLHF. Supplemented by reference TRBV19 and TRBJ1-6, the full variable domain reads DGGITQSPKYLFRKEGQNVTLSCEQNLNHDAMYWYRQDPGQGLRLIYYSQIVNDFQKGDIAEGYSVSREKKESFPLTVTSAQKNPTAFYLCASKRDSNSPLHFGNGTRLTVT.

V and J are TRBV5-1 and TRBJ2-2, with D uncertain. With 2 bases removed from V and 1 base from J, the gap between germline ends came to 9 bases. This CDR3 contains 15 residues. Per germline, CDR1 SGHRS and CDR2 YFSETQ. The CDR3 coding sequence is TGCGCCAGCAGCTTCGTCGGAATGAACACCGGGGAGCTGTTTTTT. It specifies CASSFVGMNTGELFF.

The rearrangement uses TRBV19 and TRBJ1-2, with 9 bases fitting TRBD1. The ends lost 7 bases at V and 9 bases at J; junction bases unmatched: 3. CDR1 and CDR2 (germline): LNHDA, SQIVND (reference sequence). The CDR3 runs to 11 residues. CDR3: CASTGQGRYTF. In DNA form, the CDR3 reads TGTGCCAGTACTGGACAGGGGCGCTACACCTTC.

This rearrangement joins TRBV6-5 to TRBJ2-1; TRBD2 agrees at 8 bases. CDR1 MNHEY and CDR2 SVGAGI come from the germline V gene. This CDR3 region has 15 residues. With V trimmed by 6 bases and J by 0 bases, 4 bases remained unmatched. This CDR3 reads CASSLSGSSYNEQFF. CDR3 bases: TGTGCCAGCAGCCTGAGCGGGAGCTCCTACAATGAGCAGTTCTTC.

The chain combines TRBV6-6 with TRBJ1-5; no definite D call. The CDR3 is made up of 14 amino acids. Per germline, CDR1 MNHNY and CDR2 SVGAGI (reference sequence). The V end was cut by 6 bases, the J end by 2 bases, with 11 bases between. CDR3 region: CASRDHPGNQPQHF. DNA of the CDR3: TGTGCCAGCAGGGACCACCCGGGCAATCAGCCCCAGCATTTT.

The chain combines TRBV7-6 with TRBJ2-2; D possibly uses TRBD1 or TRBD2 (6 bases each). This CDR3 region has 15 residues. Germline V gene lookup returns CDR1 SGHVS and CDR2 FNYEAQ. Trimming stripped 6 bases from V and 0 bases from J, with 11 bases between. CDR3 sequence (DNA): TGTGCCAGCAGGCGGGACACTACGAACACCGGGGAGCTGTTTTTT. Translating it yields CASRRDTTNTGELFF. The variable domain in full, with the rest retrieved from reference TRBV7-6 and TRBJ2-2, is GAGVSQSPRYKVTKRGQDVALRCDPISGHVSLYWYRQALGQGPEFLTYFNYEAQQDKSGLPNDRFSAERPEGSISTLTIQRTEQRDSAMYRCASRRDTTNTGELFFGEGSRLTVL.

V usage is TRBV19 and J usage is TRBJ1-5; 10 bases map to TRBD1. This CDR3 comprises 16 residues. Germline loops: CDR1 LNHDA, CDR2 SQIVND (reference sequence). The J segment lost 2 bases and the V segment lost 6 bases, leaving 7 bases of the junction unmatched. The CDR3, as DNA: TGTGCCAGTAGCCTGGACAGGGGGAAGGGCAATCAGCCCCAGCATTTT. This gives the protein CASSLDRGKGNQPQHF. The full variable domain, its missing parts supplied by reference TRBV19 and TRBJ1-5, is DGGITQSPKYLFRKEGQNVTLSCEQNLNHDAMYWYRQDPGQGLRLIYYSQIVNDFQKGDIAEGYSVSREKKESFPLTVTSAQKNPTAFYLCASSLDRGKGNQPQHFGDGTRLSIL.

The chain joins TRBV15 to TRBJ2-7, with 8 positions matching TRBD1. After removal of 0 bases from V and 1 base from J, the junction contained 5 bases not matched to a gene. The CDR3 sequence is 16 residues long. In germline, CDR1 is LNHNV, CDR2 YYDKDF (reference sequence). The CDR3 DNA is TGTGCCACCAGCAGAGATCAGGGGGCGACTTCCTACGAGCAGTACTTC. Its translation: CATSRDQGATSYEQYF.

This chain links TRBV10-3 with TRBJ2-5, with 7 positions matching TRBD1. J lost 0 bases, V lost 4 bases, and 5 bases had no gene match. The CDR3 covers 15 residues. Looked up from germline, CDR1 is ENHRY and CDR2 is SYGVKD. DNA of the CDR3: TGTGCCATCAGTGCGGGACAGACCTACCAAGAGACCCAGTACTTC. It specifies CAISAGQTYQETQYF.

The chain is built from TRBV7-2 and TRBJ1-1; D is unresolved. The germline V gene has CDR1 SGHTA and CDR2 FQGNSA. Trimming took off 1 base at V and 1 base at J, with 7 bases between the two ends. The CDR3 loop spans 14 amino acids. CDR3 sequence reads: CASSLGRRNTEAFF. CDR3 nucleotide sequence: TGTGCCAGCAGCTTAGGCCGGAGGAACACTGAAGCTTTCTTT. Looking up the rest from reference TRBV7-2 and TRBJ1-1 gives the full variable domain: GAGVSQSPSNKVTEKGKDVELRCDPISGHTALYWYRQSLGQGLEFLIYFQGNSAPDKSGLPSDRFSAERTGGSVSTLTIQRTQQEDSAVYLCASSLGRRNTEAFFGQGTRLTVV.

The V gene is TRBV4-3, the J gene TRBJ1-4; no reliable D call. Trimming pared 1 base from V and 7 bases from J, leaving 13 bases between. The length of the CDR3 is 15 residues. The germline V gene has CDR1 LGHNA and CDR2 YSLEER. The CDR3 region is CASSQGEGMGEKLFF. CDR3 coding DNA: TGCGCCAGCAGCCAAGGTGAGGGTATGGGTGAAAAACTGTTTTTT.

This chain uses TRBV6-1 with TRBJ1-5, with D unresolved. Germline CDR1 and CDR2: MNHNS and SASEGT. This CDR3 has 13 amino acids. V dropped 2 bases and J dropped 4 bases, with 6 bases sitting between them. The CDR3 reads CASSEILNQPQHF. The CDR3 region has the DNA TGTGCCAGCAGTGAAATACTTAATCAGCCCCAGCATTTT.

This sequence joins TRBV19 and TRBJ2-5; TRBD2 agrees at 8 bases. Judging by the DNA end, TRBJ2-7 fits better; the J call may be wrong. This CDR3 spans 19 amino acids. Germline CDR1 and CDR2: LNHDA and SQIVND (reference sequence). CDR3 DNA sequence: TGTGCCAGTAGCGAAAGGCCCGGACTAGCAGCGGGAGTTAGAGGCGAGCAGTACTTC. This gives the protein CASSERPGLAAGVRGEQYF.

This chain uses TRBV9 with TRBJ2-3; 8 bases align to TRBD2. J was trimmed by 0 bases and V by 0 bases; bases with no gene match: 3. Germline V gene sequence: CDR1 SGDLS, CDR2 YYNGEE. This CDR3 is 16 amino acids long. CDR3 coding DNA: TGTGCCAGCAGCGTAGAACTAGCGGTTAGCACAGATACGCAGTATTTT. Protein sequence: CASSVELAVSTDTQYF.

The gene calls are TRBV28 and TRBJ2-1, with unresolved D. The CDR3 has 15 amino acids. Germline-derived CDR1 and CDR2 are MDHEN and SYDVKM. V was clipped by 7 bases and J by 0 bases, with 13 bases between them. As DNA, the CDR3 is TGTGCCAGCAAGGGTCTCGATAGCTCCTACAATGAGCAGTTCTTC. It encodes CASKGLDSSYNEQFF.

This chain connects TRBV30 to TRBJ1-5; D is ambiguous. The CDR3 runs 15 residues. Germline V gene lookup returns CDR1 GTSNPN and CDR2 SVGIG (reference sequence). The ends were cut back, 0 bases at V and 2 bases at J, with 11 bases in the middle. The CDR3 region has the DNA TGTGCCTGGAGTGTCTGTGTGGGAGGCAATCAGCCCCAGCATTTT. Translation gives CAWSVCVGGNQPQHF.